The clone carrying this T cell receptor (beta chain) turned up a few times. The data belong to a study of blood T cell repertoires in COVID-19. After removal of 0 bases from V and 6 bases from J, the junction contained 2 bases not matched to a gene. The CDR3 totals 14 residues. Looked up from germline, CDR1 is SGHRS and CDR2 is YFSETQ. In the authors' methods: It was from reference gene primer amplification that nucleated cell counts were estimated. Libraries were prepared by immunoSEQ multiplex PCR; TCRdb keeps only in-frame clonotypes and omits some of them. The V and J calls and the clone size are those of that table, but D and trimming were determined from the DNA. This sample has 68,000 or so clones, with more than 70% found just once.

The sequencing sample was made of peripheral blood. This TCR was recovered from a man aged 70-80 years with active or convalescent COVID-19. The rearrangement joins TRBV5-1 to TRBJ2-2, with 7 bases aligning to TRBD2. CDR3 in DNA: TGCGCCAGCAGCTTGGTTCGGGGGGCCGGGGAGCTGTTTTTT. Encoded protein: CASSLVRGAGELFF.